This T cell receptor beta chain came from a study of T-cell reconstitution after alpha-beta-depleted transplantation in children. Findings and caveats of the study: A year post-transplant, T-cell counts and diversity derived mostly from newly produced T cells. Alpha-beta T cells about two months after transplant reportedly derived from several hundred expanded graft clones. After transplant, high TCRbeta diversity at day 60 in some patients arose from surviving recipient T cells and thymic progenitors.

CDR1 LGHNA and CDR2 YSLEER come from the germline V gene. The CDR3 totals 13 residues. The V gene lost 4 bases and the J gene lost 3 bases, with 9 bases spanning the gap. The TCRbeta library was prepared with unique molecular identifiers. TCRdb reprocessed the PCR reads via MiXCR and lists one record per CDR3 protein. The profile shows about 78,000 distinct CDR3 sequences, 14% of them singletons. The table lists this clonotype with many counts. The antigen remains unidentified. This clonotype was obtained from a male patient between 2 and 10 years old who had a stem cell transplant for acute lymphoblastic leukemia, so the T cells may come from the graft donor. Here the sequenced sample was PBMCs, mostly from graft donor cells, taken 180 days after TCRalphabeta/CD19-depleted stem cell transplant. This chain links TRBV4-3 with TRBJ1-2, with D hard to call. CDR3 bases: TGCGCCAGCAGCCCGGAGGGCGACTATGGCTACACCTTC. This sequence encodes CASSPEGDYGYTF.